The present TCR beta chain was sequenced within a study of cytotoxic CD8 clonotypes in ibrutinib-treated CLL. The germline V gene has CDR1 LNHDA and CDR2 SQIVND (reference sequence). The CDR3 has 15 residues. Unmatched junction bases numbered 9, after V lost 2 bases and J lost 7 bases. Generated by immunoSEQ multiplex PCR, the TCRdb table keeps only in-frame clones and is missing some. The top ten hold under 35% of the sample, which has nearly 100,000 clones, approximately 78% seen once. V gene TRBV19 combines with J gene TRBJ1-1, with 8 bases identical to TRBD1. This receptor was identified in a human donor with chronic lymphocytic leukemia. The sequenced sample was PBMCs, obtained after 12 months of ibrutinib treatment. CDR3 sequence reads: CASSISGRGLVEAFF. CDR3 in DNA: TGTGCCAGTAGTATATCCGGCAGGGGGCTTGTTGAAGCTTTCTTT.